The next 11 T cell receptor beta chains were all read from a single sample in a study of blood T cell repertoires in COVID-19. Sequenced by immunoSEQ multiplex PCR; TCRdb stores in-frame clones only, minus some. Among 13,000 to 15,000 clones listed, 85% to 95% were seen once. The sample comprised peripheral blood. These receptor sequences come from a human donor with active COVID-19. The donor label of this sample is uncertain.

This rearrangement joins TRBV18 to TRBJ2-7; the match to TRBD1 covers 9 bases. With V trimmed by 1 base and J by 3 bases, 10 bases remained unmatched. The germline gives CDR1 KGHSH, CDR2 LQKENI. The CDR3 is 17 residues long. The CDR3 bases are TGTGCCAGCTCACCACAACAGTCCAGGGACAGGGACTACGAGCAGTACTTC. This sequence encodes CASSPQQSRDRDYEQYF.

The gene calls are TRBV4-3 and TRBJ1-6; 9 bases are shared with TRBD1. This CDR3 is 20 amino acids long. Germline CDR1 LGHNA, CDR2 YSLEER. Trimming at V came to 0 bases and at J to 0 bases, leaving 9 bases not matched to a gene. CDR3 in amino acids: CASSQDHRTGVSSYNSPLHF. CDR3 DNA: TGCGCCAGCAGCCAAGATCATCGGACAGGGGTTAGCTCCTATAATTCACCCCTCCACTTT.

The chain couples TRBV12-5 to TRBJ1-2; no reliable D call. This CDR3 is 12 amino acids long. Trimming left V 0 bases short and J 7 bases short, with 6 bases between. From germline, CDR1 is LGHNT and CDR2 FRNRAP. CDR3 bases: TGTGCTAGTGGTTTGGTACTTGCTGGCTACACCTTC. The encoded protein is CASGLVLAGYTF.

V gene TRBV19 combines with J gene TRBJ1-1; 8 bases map to TRBD1. The CDR3 covers 14 residues. Germline CDR1 is LNHDA and CDR2 is SQIVND (reference sequence). The V gene end was trimmed by 6 bases and the J gene end by 3 bases; junction bases not matched to a gene: 6. CDR3: CASRVRGRDTEAFF. As DNA, the CDR3 is TGTGCCAGTAGGGTCAGGGGGCGCGACACTGAAGCTTTCTTT.

The rearrangement joins TRBV25-1 to TRBJ2-1; 8 nucleotides agree with TRBD2. The V and J ends lost 2 bases and 4 bases, in that order; junction bases with no gene match: 7. Germline CDR1 reads MGHDK; CDR2 reads SYGVNS. The CDR3 runs to 16 residues. The CDR3 here is CASSEVRRGGYNEQFF. In DNA form, the CDR3 reads TGTGCCAGCAGTGAAGTTCGCCGGGGGGGATACAATGAGCAGTTCTTC.

The V call is TRBV7-2, the J call TRBJ1-2; 8 bases map to TRBD1. This CDR3 has 13 residues. Germline V gene sequence: CDR1 SGHTA, CDR2 FQGNSA. Germline trimming cut 0 bases from V and 7 bases from J; bases unmatched to any gene: 1. CDR3 residues: CASSLAGTGGYTF. CDR3 sequence (DNA): TGTGCCAGCAGCTTAGCGGGGACAGGTGGCTACACCTTC. Complete variable domain (other parts from reference TRBV7-2 and TRBJ1-2): GAGVSQSPSNKVTEKGKDVELRCDPISGHTALYWYRQSLGQGLEFLIYFQGNSAPDKSGLPSDRFSAERTGGSVSTLTIQRTQQEDSAVYLCASSLAGTGGYTFGSGTRLTVV.

The chain links TRBV30 to TRBJ2-7; 9 bases map to TRBD1. The junction had 8 bases not matched to a gene; V was cut back by 2 bases and J by 6 bases. Germline V gives CDR1 GTSNPN, CDR2 SVGIG (reference sequence). The CDR3 loop spans 14 amino acids. CDR3 region: CAWSSGTGKTEQYF. The CDR3 DNA reads TGTGCCTGGAGTTCCGGGACAGGGAAGACCGAGCAGTACTTC.

The V gene is TRBV25-1, the J gene TRBJ1-6; 9 nucleotides line up with TRBD1. From germline, CDR1 is MGHDK and CDR2 SYGVNS. The CDR3 contains 18 residues. The trim removed 3 bases at V and 0 bases at J, leaving 6 bases unmatched. As DNA, the CDR3 is TGTGCCAGCAGTGACCGGGACAGGGCAAGCTCCTATAATTCACCCCTCCACTTT. Protein product: CASSDRDRASSYNSPLHF.

The rearrangement joins TRBV5-1 to TRBJ1-2; D is possibly TRBD1 (6 bases). Germline CDR1 reads SGHRS; CDR2 reads YFSETQ. Trimming shortened V by 4 bases and J by 5 bases, and 27 bases separated the two germline ends. The CDR3 runs to 18 residues. CDR3 protein: CASSLLQGQGGILYGYTF. CDR3 nucleotides: TGCGCCAGCAGCCTCCTACAGGGACAAGGGGGTATTCTTTATGGCTACACCTTC.

This rearrangement joins TRBV7-8 to TRBJ2-7, with D possibly being TRBD1 (5 bases). V lost 2 bases, J lost 3 bases, and 11 bases lay in between. Germline values: CDR1 SGHVS, CDR2 FQNEAQ. The CDR3 has 14 amino acids. The CDR3 DNA sequence: TGTGCCAGCAGCTTAATTAGGGGCGGCTACGAGCAGTACTTC. The encoded protein is CASSLIRGGYEQYF.

V and J are TRBV5-1 and TRBJ2-1; the D gene is possibly TRBD1 (6 bases). Germline CDR1 and CDR2: SGHRS and YFSETQ. The CDR3 has 15 amino acids. Trimming left V 3 bases short and J 8 bases short, with 18 bases between. The CDR3 DNA follows: TGCGCCAGCAGCTATACCGACAGGAGTTGGGATGAGCAGTTCTTC. As protein: CASSYTDRSWDEQFF.